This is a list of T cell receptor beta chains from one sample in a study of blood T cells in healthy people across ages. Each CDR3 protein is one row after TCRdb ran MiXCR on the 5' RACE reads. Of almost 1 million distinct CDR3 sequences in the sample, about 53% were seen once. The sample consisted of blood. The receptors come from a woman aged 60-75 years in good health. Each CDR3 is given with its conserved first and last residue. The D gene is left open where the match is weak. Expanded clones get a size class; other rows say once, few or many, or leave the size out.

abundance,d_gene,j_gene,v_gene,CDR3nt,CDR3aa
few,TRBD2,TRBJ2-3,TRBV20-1,TGCAGTGCTTCGGGGCAAGCGGGAGAGGTAACAGATACGCAGTATTTT,CSASGQAGEVTDTQYF
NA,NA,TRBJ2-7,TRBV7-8,TGTGCCAGCAGCCGGGCGGGCAGGGACCTCGAGCAGTACTTC,CASSRAGRDLEQYF
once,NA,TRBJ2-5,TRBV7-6,TGTGCCAGCAGTTCGATTGGTACAGTTCAAGAGACCCAGTACTTC,CASSSIGTVQETQYF
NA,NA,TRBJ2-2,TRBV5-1,TGCGCCAGCTCCGGAGGACTCCAGTTCACCGGGGAGCTGTTTTTT,CASSGGLQFTGELFF
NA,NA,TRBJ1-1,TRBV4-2,TGTGCCAGCAGCCAAGGGGTGGGGCGCACTGAAGCTTTCTTT,CASSQGVGRTEAFF
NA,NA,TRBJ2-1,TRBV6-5,TGTGCCAGCTGTTACTCTGGAGCGGTCGACAATGAGCAGTTCTTC,CASCYSGAVDNEQFF
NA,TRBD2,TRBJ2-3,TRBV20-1,TGCAGTGCTGGGACCGAGCGGGGCGACACAGATACGCAGTATTTT,CSAGTERGDTDTQYF
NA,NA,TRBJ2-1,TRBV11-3,TGTGCCAGCAGCCCAGATGGGGCAAGTTACAATGAGCAGTTCTTC,CASSPDGASYNEQFF
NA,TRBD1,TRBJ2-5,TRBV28,TGTGCCAGCAGTTCTCTCACAGGGGATTTCAAGACCCAGTACTTC,CASSSLTGDFKTQYF
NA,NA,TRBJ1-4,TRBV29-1,TGCAGCGGCCGCAGGGGTGCTAATGAAAAACTGTTTTTT,CSGRRGANEKLFF
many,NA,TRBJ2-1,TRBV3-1,TGTGCCAGCAGCCAAGGTCCGGGAGCCGTCCACAATGAGCAGTTCTTC,CASSQGPGAVHNEQFF
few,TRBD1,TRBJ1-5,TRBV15,TGTGCCACCGGGGGCAGGGGGCAACAGCCCCAGCATTTT,CATGGRGQQPQHF
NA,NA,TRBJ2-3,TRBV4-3,TGCGCCAGCAGCCAAGTAGTAACGGGAGTTGCAGATACGCAGTATTTT,CASSQVVTGVADTQYF
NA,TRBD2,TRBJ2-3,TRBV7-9,TGTGCCAGCAGTTCCCGACTAGCGGGCACAGATACGCAGTATTTT,CASSSRLAGTDTQYF
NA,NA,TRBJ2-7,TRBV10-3,TGTGCCATCAGTGATCTAGCGAGGTCCTACGAGCAGTACTTC,CAISDLARSYEQYF
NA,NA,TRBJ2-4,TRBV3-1,TGTGCCAGCAGCCAAACCCAAAACATTCAGTACTTC,CASSQTQNIQYF
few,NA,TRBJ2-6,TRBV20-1,TGCAGTGCTAGAGACCCGGCCACCTCTGGGGCCAACGTCCTGACTTTC,CSARDPATSGANVLTF
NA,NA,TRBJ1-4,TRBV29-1,TGCAGCGTTCGTGATGAAAAACTGTTTTTT,CSVRDEKLFF
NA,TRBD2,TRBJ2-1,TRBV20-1,TGCAGTGCCGAGCGACTAGCGAACTACAATGAGCAGTTCTTC,CSAERLANYNEQFF
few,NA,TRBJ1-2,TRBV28,TGTGCCAGCTCCCAACTCCATGGCTACACCTTC,CASSQLHGYTF
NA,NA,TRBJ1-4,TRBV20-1,NA,CSVGPGSRPKSDWFF
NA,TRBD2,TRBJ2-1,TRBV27,TGTGCCAGCAGTTTACCGGGGGGGGGCTCCTACAATGAGCAGTTCTTC,CASSLPGGGSYNEQFF
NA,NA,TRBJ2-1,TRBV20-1,TGCAGTGCTGGGGGCGAGAGTCCGAAGTTCTTC,CSAGGESPKFF
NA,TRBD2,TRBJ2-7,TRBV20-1,TGCAGTGCTAGGGGCGGGAGCGGCTACGAGCAGTACTTC,CSARGGSGYEQYF
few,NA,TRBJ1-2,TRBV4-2,TGTGCCAGCAGCCAAGATCTCGCGACAGAGATAAGCTACACCTTC,CASSQDLATEISYTF
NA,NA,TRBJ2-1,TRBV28,TGTGCCAGCAGTCTCCAAGGCGGGAACCTATACAATGAGCAGTTCTTC,CASSLQGGNLYNEQFF
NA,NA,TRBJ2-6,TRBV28,TGTGCCAGCAGTTCCCCACATTACTCTGGGGCCAACGTCCTGACTTTC,CASSSPHYSGANVLTF
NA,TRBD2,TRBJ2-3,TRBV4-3,TGCGCCAGCAGTATAGCGGGCGGTTTCGACACAGATACGCAGTATTTT,CASSIAGGFDTDTQYF
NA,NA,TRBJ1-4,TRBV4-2,TGTGCCAGCAGCCGCGAGAGAGGAACTAATGAAAAACTGTTTTTT,CASSRERGTNEKLFF
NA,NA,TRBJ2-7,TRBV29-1,TGCAGCGTTGTCTCGGATTACCCCTACGAGCAGTACTTC,CSVVSDYPYEQYF
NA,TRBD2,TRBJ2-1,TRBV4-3,TGCGCCAGCAGCCACTTGCTAGCGGGAGCGGAGAATGAGCAGTTCTTC,CASSHLLAGAENEQFF
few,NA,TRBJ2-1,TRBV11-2,TGTGCCAGCAGCTTTGCTAACTCCTACAATGAGCAGTTCTTC,CASSFANSYNEQFF
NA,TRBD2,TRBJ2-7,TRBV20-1,TGCAGTGCTAGGGGGACTAGCGGGAGTTTTTTCTACGAGCAGTACTTC,CSARGTSGSFFYEQYF
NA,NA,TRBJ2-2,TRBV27,TGTGCCAGCGGACATACCGGGGAGCTGTTTTTT,CASGHTGELFF
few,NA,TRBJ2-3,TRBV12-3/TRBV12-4,TGTGCCAGCAAAACAGGGCGAGATACGCAGTATTTT,CASKTGRDTQYF
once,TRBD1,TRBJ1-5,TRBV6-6,TGTGCCAGCAGTTACACAGGGGGCCAACAGCCCCAGCATTTT,CASSYTGGQQPQHF
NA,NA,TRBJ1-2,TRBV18,TGTGCCAGTTCTCTCCACGCCGAACACGGCCACTATGGCTACACCTTC,CASSLHAEHGHYGYTF
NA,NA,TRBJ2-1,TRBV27,TGTGCCAGCAGTTCCAGGAGCCCCTCCTACAATGAGCAGTTCTTC,CASSSRSPSYNEQFF
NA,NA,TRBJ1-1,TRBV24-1,TGTGCCACCAGTGATCGCGGGGAAGCTTTCTTT,CATSDRGEAFF
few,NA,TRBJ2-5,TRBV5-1,TGCGCCAGCACCCATGGGTGGGGAGATGTAGAGACCCAGTACTTC,CASTHGWGDVETQYF
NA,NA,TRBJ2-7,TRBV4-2,TGTGCCAGCAGCCTCCCAGCGGCGAGGGAGTCCAATGAGCAGTACTTC,CASSLPAARESNEQYF
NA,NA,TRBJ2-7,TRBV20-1,TGCAGTGCTAGTATCCTTGGGGGCGACTCCTACGAGCAGTACTTC,CSASILGGDSYEQYF
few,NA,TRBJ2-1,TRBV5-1,TGCGCCAGCAGCTTGGTCGCACAAGCGGGCTTGAACAATGAGCAGTTCTTC,CASSLVAQAGLNNEQFF
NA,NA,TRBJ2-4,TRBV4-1,TGCGCCAGCAGCCAAGAGGGGAACGACGATAACATTCAGTACTTC,CASSQEGNDDNIQYF
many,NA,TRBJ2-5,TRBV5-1,TGTGCCAGCAGCTTACGGCCAGAAGAGACCCAGTACTTC,CASSLRPEETQYF
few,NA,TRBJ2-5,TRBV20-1,TGCAGCCGACAGCTAATGGGGGAGCAGTACTTC,CSRQLMGEQYF
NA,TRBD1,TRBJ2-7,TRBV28,TGTGCCAGCAGTCCGCGGGGACAGGGCAGTCACGAGCAGTACTTC,CASSPRGQGSHEQYF
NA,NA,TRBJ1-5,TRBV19,TGTGCCAGTAGTTCCGGACCCCGGGGTCAGCCCCAGCATTTT,CASSSGPRGQPQHF
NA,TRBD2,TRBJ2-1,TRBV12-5,TGTGCTAGTGGTTTGGTTACTAGCGGGACATACAATGAGCAGTTCTTC,CASGLVTSGTYNEQFF
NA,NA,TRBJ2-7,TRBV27,TGTGCCAGCAGTTTTCAAAGTCGGAACTACGAGCAGTACTTC,CASSFQSRNYEQYF
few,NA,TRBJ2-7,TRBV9,TGTGCCAGCAGCGTAGCCCTACAGGGACACGAGCAGTACTTC,CASSVALQGHEQYF
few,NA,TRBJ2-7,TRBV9,TGTGCCAGCAGCGTAGACCCGGAACCCGACTACGAGCAGTACTTC,CASSVDPEPDYEQYF
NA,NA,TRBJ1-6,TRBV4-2,TGTGCCAGCAGCCAAGAGAATTCGGGGTTCCAGCCCCTCCACTTT,CASSQENSGFQPLHF
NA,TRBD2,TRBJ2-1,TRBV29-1,TGCAGCGCCGGGGGGACTAGCGGGAGGATTGATGAGCAGTTCTTC,CSAGGTSGRIDEQFF
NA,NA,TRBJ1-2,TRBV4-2,TGTGCCAGCAGCCAAGATTTAAGCAACACCAGGGGCAATGGCTACACCTTC,CASSQDLSNTRGNGYTF